These 20 T cell receptor beta chains share one sample of origin, sequenced in a study of shared clonotypes between healthy human individuals. Profiling relied on immunoSEQ multiplex PCR, and the TCRdb table lists in-frame clones only, not all of them. This sample has millions of clones; around 95% occur once, and the top ten carry roughly 0.13%. Material: naive CD4+ T cells sorted from blood. Subset described: CD45RA+ positively selected. These receptor sequences come from a man between 18 and 35 years old in good health.

The chain recombines TRBV30 with TRBJ2-1; TRBD1 matches at 12 bases. The CDR3 extends over 13 amino acids. From germline, CDR1 is GTSNPN and CDR2 SVGIG (reference sequence). The ends lost 3 bases at V and 9 bases at J; junction bases unmatched: 3. As DNA, the CDR3 is TGTGCCTGGAGGGGACAGGGGGCAGGTGAGCAGTTCTTC. Its translation: CAWRGQGAGEQFF. Filled out from reference TRBV30 and TRBJ2-1, the complete variable domain reads SQTIHQWPATLVQPVGSPLSLECTVEGTSNPNLYWYRQAAGRGLQLLFYSVGIGQISSEVPQNLSASRPQDRQFILSSKKLLLSDSGFYLCAWRGQGAGEQFFGPGTRLTVL.

This clone was seen at least ten times. This CDR3 is CASSPTFSGNTIYF. The CDR3 DNA reads TGTGCCAGCAGCCCGACTTTCTCTGGAAACACCATATATTTT. This chain joins TRBV5-6 and TRBJ1-3; D is uncertain. This CDR3 has 14 amino acids. V was clipped by 4 bases and J by 0 bases, with 8 bases between them. CDR1 and CDR2 (germline): SGHDT, YYEEEE.

The CDR3: CASSQEGAPGYEQYF. CDR3 DNA sequence: TGCGCCAGCAGCCAAGAGGGGGCTCCAGGTTACGAGCAGTACTTC. V and J are TRBV4-1 and TRBJ2-7; D is perhaps TRBD1 (6 bases). Germline values: CDR1 MGHRA, CDR2 YSYEKL. V was trimmed by 0 bases and J by 4 bases, leaving 13 bases between them. The CDR3 extends over 15 amino acids.

CDR3 sequence: CASSPGTTSGNTIYF. CDR3 coding DNA: TGTGCCAGTAGTCCCGGTACCACCTCTGGAAACACCATATATTTT. This rearrangement joins TRBV19 to TRBJ1-3; D not certain. V lost 5 bases, J lost 0 bases, and 11 bases lay in between. CDR1 and CDR2 (germline): LNHDA, SQIVND (reference sequence). This CDR3 is built from 15 residues.

This chain joins TRBV27 and TRBJ1-4; 9 bases line up with TRBD1. CDR3 length: 14 amino acids. V shed 2 bases, J shed 7 bases, and the junction held 2 bases outside the gene matches. CDR1 is MNHEY and CDR2 is SMNVEV in the germline V gene (reference sequence). The CDR3 spells CASSLRDRAEKLFF. The CDR3 DNA reads TGTGCCAGCAGTTTAAGGGACAGGGCTGAAAAACTGTTTTTT.

The V and J genes are TRBV5-4 and TRBJ2-7; TRBD2 aligns across 7 bases. CDR1 is SGHNT, CDR2 YYREEE, per germline (reference sequence). The CDR3 runs to 14 residues. V was pared by 0 bases and J by 5 bases, with 5 bases of the junction left unmatched. CDR3 sequence (DNA): TGTGCCAGCAGCTTGGCTAGCGGCCCTAACGAGCAGTACTTC. Translating it yields CASSLASGPNEQYF.

The chain links TRBV28 to TRBJ2-3; 8 bases line up with TRBD1. This CDR3 is built from 13 residues. Germline V gene sequence: CDR1 MDHEN, CDR2 SYDVKM. The V segment lost 10 bases and the J segment 6 bases; nucleotides outside the gene matches: 9. CDR3 nucleotide sequence: TGTGCCATCGGGGACAGGTCGACGGATACGCAGTATTTT. This sequence encodes CAIGDRSTDTQYF.

CDR3 residues: CASSEPVAQPQHF. The DNA of the CDR3 is TGTGCCAGCAGTGAACCAGTAGCGCAGCCCCAGCATTTT. The chain carries TRBV6-1 and TRBJ1-5; D gene unclear. Germline-derived CDR1 and CDR2 are MNHNS and SASEGT. The V and J ends lost 2 bases and 7 bases respectively, with 9 bases between them. This CDR3 region has 13 residues.

The chain links TRBV5-1 to TRBJ2-3; 9 nucleotides agree with TRBD2. Per germline, CDR1 SGHRS and CDR2 YFSETQ. J lost 3 bases, V lost 2 bases, and 7 bases had no gene match. The CDR3 has 16 amino acids. The CDR3 region is CASSFGASGKTDTQYF. As DNA, the CDR3 is TGCGCCAGCAGCTTTGGGGCTAGCGGGAAGACAGATACGCAGTATTTT.

This chain links TRBV29-1 with TRBJ2-3; D is undetermined. The ends were cut back, 5 bases at V and 1 base at J, with 10 bases in the middle. Germline V gene data show CDR1 as SQVTM and CDR2 as ANQGSEA. The CDR3 totals 13 residues. CDR3 sequence reads: CSVTPGRTDTQYF. DNA for the CDR3: TGCAGCGTTACACCGGGTCGCACAGATACGCAGTATTTT.

The chain links TRBV28 to TRBJ1-4; 8 nucleotides match TRBD1. Germline loops: CDR1 MDHEN, CDR2 SYDVKM. This CDR3 region has 16 residues. Trimming at V came to 2 bases and at J to 4 bases, leaving 6 bases not matched to a gene. The CDR3 sequence: CASSLGRGLGNEKLFF. CDR3 bases: TGTGCCAGCAGTTTAGGCAGGGGGCTTGGTAATGAAAAACTGTTTTTT.

The chain has TRBV6-5 and TRBJ2-7, with 11 positions matching TRBD1. Looked up from germline, CDR1 is MNHEY and CDR2 is SVGAGI. This CDR3 is built from 16 residues. J lost 3 bases, V lost 0 bases, and 4 bases had no gene match. CDR3 sequence (DNA): TGTGCCAGCAGTTACTCTCCCGGGACAGGGGGCTACGAGCAGTACTTC. It is translated as CASSYSPGTGGYEQYF.

This clone was observed many times. Other nucleotide sequences from this sample produce the same CDR3. The chain uses TRBV7-9 and TRBJ2-2; 7 nucleotides match TRBD1. CDR1 and CDR2 (germline): SEHNR, FQNEAQ (reference sequence). CDR3 length equals 15 residues. Trimming cost V 1 base and J 7 bases; bases outside gene matches: 6. The CDR3 nucleotides are TGTGCCAGCAGCTTAGTAGGGGGCCCGAACGGGGAGCTGTTTTTT. Its protein product is CASSLVGGPNGELFF.

The chain recombines TRBV5-1 with TRBJ2-7, with 9 nucleotides matching TRBD1. The CDR3 length is 13 residues. Germline trimming cut 3 bases from V and 5 bases from J; bases unmatched to any gene: 3. From germline, CDR1 is SGHRS and CDR2 YFSETQ. The CDR3 nucleotides read TGCGCCAGCAGCTCCACAGGGGGCAACGAGCAGTACTTC. It encodes CASSSTGGNEQYF.

This chain uses TRBV11-2 with TRBJ2-7; 7 bases fit TRBD2. Trimming took 0 bases from V and 7 from J; bases not matched to a gene: 9. The CDR3 is 15 residues long. Germline V gene sequence: CDR1 SGHAT, CDR2 FQNNGV. CDR3 in DNA: TGTGCCAGCAGCTTAGATCTTGCGGGAGCGGGGGAGCAGTACTTC. This encodes CASSLDLAGAGEQYF.

This chain uses TRBV7-2 with TRBJ2-7; D gene uncertain. V lost 4 bases, J lost 4 bases, and 20 bases lay in between. Looked up from germline, CDR1 is SGHTA and CDR2 is FQGNSA. The CDR3 totals 16 residues. CDR3 region: CASSSRIENGRYEQYF. The DNA for the CDR3 is TGTGCCAGCAGCTCCCGAATAGAAAACGGTCGGTACGAGCAGTACTTC.

J is TRBJ1-2 and V is TRBV5-5; D may be TRBD1 (5 bases). This CDR3 region has 13 residues. V was clipped by 4 bases and J by 0 bases, with 7 bases between them. Germline CDR1 SGHKS, CDR2 YYEKEE (reference sequence). The CDR3 here is CASSPDTNYGYTF. The CDR3 bases are TGTGCCAGCAGCCCGGACACTAACTATGGCTACACCTTC.

The CDR3 DNA reads as TGTGCCAGCAGCCCCCGTTACCAGGGGAACACCGGGGAGCTGTTTTTT. Translated, it gives CASSPRYQGNTGELFF. The chain recombines TRBV7-8 with TRBJ2-2; TRBD1 might be the D (5 bases). From germline, CDR1 is SGHVS and CDR2 FQNEAQ. CDR3 length equals 16 residues. V lost 5 bases, J lost 1 base, and 14 bases lay in between.

The V and J genes are TRBV12-5 and TRBJ2-7, with a weak D call TRBD1 (6 bases). The V end was cut by 2 bases, the J end by 3 bases, with 11 bases between. Germline values: CDR1 LGHNT, CDR2 FRNRAP. This CDR3 is built from 14 residues. The CDR3 is CASGLTGHFYEQYF. CDR3 nucleotide sequence: TGTGCTAGTGGTTTGACGGGACACTTCTACGAGCAGTACTTC.

This chain connects TRBV30 to TRBJ2-7; 13 nucleotides align to TRBD2. The CDR3 runs to 20 residues. Germline V gene sequence: CDR1 GTSNPN, CDR2 SVGIG (reference sequence). Trimming took 3 bases from V and 0 from J; bases not matched to a gene: 17. CDR3 bases: TGTGCCTGGAGGGGACTAGCGGGACCTGTATATCGATCCAGCTCCTACGAGCAGTACTTC. Its translation is CAWRGLAGPVYRSSSYEQYF.